Following are 26 T cell receptor beta chains from one sample sequenced in a study of T cell responses to AZD1222 COVID-19 vaccine. Clones were read by immunoSEQ multiplex PCR, and TCRdb kept only the in-frame ones, dropping some. The sample has fewer than 200,000 clones; 91% are singletons. The specimen comprised peripheral blood, sampled 28 days after the second AZD1222 dose. Receptors originate from an adult who received the AZD1222 COVID-19 vaccine.

This clone was found once. V and J are TRBV2 and TRBJ1-3; D is unclear. The CDR3 is made up of 13 amino acids. Germline CDR1 is SNHLY and CDR2 is FYNNEI. V was clipped by 1 base and J by 7 bases, with 8 bases between them. The CDR3 DNA reads as TGTGCCAGCAGTGAAGTCCGACCGAACACCATATATTTT. It yields the protein CASSEVRPNTIYF.

This chain links TRBV5-6 with TRBJ2-5; 7 nucleotides align to TRBD2. The germline V gene encodes CDR1 SGHDT and CDR2 YYEEEE. Germline trimming cut 0 bases from V and 5 bases from J; bases unmatched to any gene: 1. The CDR3 covers 13 residues. The CDR3 sequence: CASSLALAETQYF. The CDR3 DNA reads as TGTGCCAGCAGCTTGGCACTAGCGGAGACCCAGTACTTC.

V is TRBV12-3 or TRBV12-4 and J is TRBJ1-1; TRBD1 might be the D (5 bases). V was trimmed by 5 bases and J by 1 base, leaving 8 bases between them. The CDR3 length is 13 residues. The CDR3 nucleotides are TGTGCCAGCAGTCCAGGGTGGAACACTGAAGCTTTCTTT. Amino acid sequence: CASSPGWNTEAFF.

The rearrangement links TRBV4-2 to TRBJ2-7, with a possible D match to TRBD2 (5 bases). The CDR3 covers 16 residues. Looked up from germline, CDR1 is LGHNA and CDR2 is YNFKEQ. The V end lost 0 bases, the J end lost 6 bases, and 18 bases lay between the germline ends. CDR3 bases: TGTGCCAGCAGCCAAGAAGGCCCAGGCGGGCTGGGCGAGCAGTACTTC. Translation: CASSQEGPGGLGEQYF.

This chain links TRBV6-4 with TRBJ1-5, with a weak D call TRBD1 (5 bases). The CDR3 has 9 amino acids. Germline V lookup: CDR1 MRHNA, CDR2 SNTAGT. CDR3: CALGRPQHF. The CDR3 bases are TGTGCGTTGGGACGGCCCCAGCATTTT.

This clone appeared once. This chain uses TRBV5-8 with TRBJ2-1; 12 bases map to TRBD1. The CDR3 runs to 15 residues. After removal of 0 bases from V and 10 bases from J, the junction contained 5 bases not matched to a gene. The V gene's germline CDR1 is SGHTS and CDR2 YDEGEE. The chain's CDR3 is CASSLAGTGGKEQFF. The CDR3, as DNA: TGTGCCAGCAGCTTGGCCGGGACAGGGGGCAAGGAGCAGTTCTTC.

The chain carries TRBV6-1 and TRBJ2-7; no clear D gene. Germline loops: CDR1 MNHNS, CDR2 SASEGT. The CDR3 has 13 amino acids. The germline V and J ends were trimmed by 1 base and 4 bases, with 8 bases remaining between them. CDR3 region: CASSEGVEYEQYF. The CDR3 nucleotides read TGTGCCAGCAGTGAAGGGGTAGAATACGAGCAGTACTTC.

The V call is TRBV5-5, the J call TRBJ1-1, with D possibly being TRBD1 (5 bases). The germline V and J ends were trimmed by 3 bases and 0 bases, with 12 bases remaining between them. Germline CDR1 reads SGHKS; CDR2 reads YYEKEE (reference sequence). CDR3 length equals 15 residues. The CDR3 loop is CASSSAGAMNTEAFF. The CDR3 coding sequence is TGTGCCAGCAGCTCCGCCGGGGCCATGAACACTGAAGCTTTCTTT.

The J gene is TRBJ1-2, the V gene TRBV7-9; D gene ambiguous. The germline gives CDR1 SEHNR, CDR2 FQNEAQ (reference sequence). The CDR3 contains 12 residues. With 4 bases removed from V and 2 bases from J, the gap between germline ends came to 5 bases. The CDR3 DNA follows: TGTGCCAGCAGCTCCCGGAACTATGGCTACACCTTC. It specifies CASSSRNYGYTF.

The chain employs TRBV19 and TRBJ2-1, with 10 nucleotides matching TRBD2. The CDR3 is made up of 15 amino acids. Germline V lookup: CDR1 LNHDA, CDR2 SQIVND (reference sequence). Losses at the gene ends were 5 bases for V and 3 bases for J; bases not matched to a gene: 4. CDR3 bases: TGTGCCAGTAGTCTCGGACTAGCGGACTACAATGAGCAGTTCTTC. Its translation: CASSLGLADYNEQFF.

The chain joins TRBV19 to TRBJ2-3; D remains unclear. From germline, CDR1 is LNHDA and CDR2 SQIVND (reference sequence). V was cut by 5 bases and J by 4 bases, with 16 bases left in between. This CDR3 region has 15 residues. The chain's CDR3 is CASSERLGRADTQYF. The CDR3, as DNA: TGTGCCAGTAGTGAGCGACTCGGACGGGCAGATACGCAGTATTTT.

This clone was observed a single time. The rearrangement links TRBV7-2 to TRBJ2-1, with 10 bases aligning to TRBD2. Germline V gene sequence: CDR1 SGHTA, CDR2 FQGNSA. Trimming took 5 bases from V and 8 from J; bases not matched to a gene: 12. The CDR3 runs 16 residues. For the CDR3, the DNA is TGTGCCAGCAGCCAACGGGGACTAGCGACCCGCGATGAGCAGTTCTTC. Translating it yields CASSQRGLATRDEQFF. The full variable domain, completed using reference TRBV7-2 and TRBJ2-1, is GAGVSQSPSNKVTEKGKDVELRCDPISGHTALYWYRQSLGQGLEFLIYFQGNSAPDKSGLPSDRFSAERTGGSVSTLTIQRTQQEDSAVYLCASSQRGLATRDEQFFGPGTRLTVL.

Only a few counts were recorded for this clone. CDR3 sequence reads: CASSKDGCKRMNTEAFF. The CDR3 DNA is TGTGCCAGCAGCAAAGATGGATGTAAGAGGATGAACACTGAAGCTTTCTTT. J is TRBJ1-1 and V is TRBV21-1. TRBV21-1 is a pseudogene. The CDR3 is made up of 17 amino acids.

The chain recombines TRBV6-5 with TRBJ2-4; 7 nucleotides line up with TRBD1. The CDR3 has 15 amino acids. The V gene's germline CDR1 is MNHEY and CDR2 SVGAGI. The junction had 9 bases not matched to a gene; V was cut back by 4 bases and J by 6 bases. The CDR3 is CASSFTGATGNIQYF. CDR3 in DNA: TGTGCCAGCAGTTTCACAGGGGCCACCGGAAACATTCAGTACTTC.

The chain carries TRBV11-3 and TRBJ2-1; TRBD2 matches 7 bases. This CDR3 is 14 amino acids long. Germline V gene lookup returns CDR1 SGHNT and CDR2 YENEEA. V was clipped by 1 base and J by 10 bases; unmatched bases: 7. The CDR3 coding sequence is TGTGCCAGCAGCTTAGGCGGGAGCTCGAGGGAGCAGTTCTTC. Amino acids: CASSLGGSSREQFF.

This clone was observed once. The chain links TRBV19 to TRBJ1-3, with 11 bases that match TRBD1. V lost 6 bases to trimming and J lost 1 base; unmatched junction nucleotides: 5. The V gene's germline CDR1 is LNHDA and CDR2 SQIVND (reference sequence). The CDR3 totals 16 residues. CDR3 nucleotide sequence: TGTGCCAGTAGCCCGGGACAGGGGGTTTCTGGAAACACCATATATTTT. The encoded protein is CASSPGQGVSGNTIYF.

The V call is TRBV7-3, the J call TRBJ2-7; D might be TRBD2 (6 bases). Germline loops: CDR1 SGHTA, CDR2 FQGTGA. The CDR3 has 13 amino acids. The germline V and J ends were trimmed by 3 bases and 6 bases, with 12 bases remaining between them. The CDR3 coding sequence is TGTGCCAGCAGCTTCTCCGGGAGTGGCGAGCAGTACTTC. Translation gives CASSFSGSGEQYF.

This clone was found a few times. V gene TRBV7-8 combines with J gene TRBJ1-2; TRBD1 aligns across 7 bases. The germline V gene has CDR1 SGHVS and CDR2 FQNEAQ. This CDR3 has 16 amino acids. V lost 1 base and J lost 5; bases outside the gene matches: 10. CDR3 residues: CASSLGMGDSVYGYTF. CDR3 DNA sequence: TGTGCCAGCAGCTTAGGGATGGGGGACAGTGTATATGGCTACACCTTC. The full variable domain, rest sourced from reference TRBV7-8 and TRBJ1-2, is GAGVSQSPRYKVAKRGQDVALRCDPISGHVSLFWYQQALGQGPEFLTYFQNEAQLDKSGLPSDRFFAERPEGSVSTLKIQRTQQEDSAVYLCASSLGMGDSVYGYTFGSGTRLTVV.

The V and J genes are TRBV5-1 and TRBJ2-2, with 8 nucleotides matching TRBD1. The CDR3 is 17 residues long. CDR1 and CDR2 (germline): SGHRS, YFSETQ. The ends lost 4 bases at V and 5 bases at J; junction bases unmatched: 13. DNA for the CDR3: TGCGCCAGCAGCAGCCCATTGTCAGGGGGCATAACCGGGGAGCTGTTTTTT. Translated: CASSSPLSGGITGELFF.

The rearrangement joins TRBV3-1 (or the pseudogene TRBV3-2) to TRBJ2-7, with D hard to call. V dropped 3 bases and J dropped 2 bases, with 11 bases sitting between them. The CDR3 loop spans 14 amino acids. The germline V gene encodes CDR1 LGHDT and CDR2 YNNKEL (reference sequence). CDR3 bases: TGTGCCAGCAGCCAGTGGCAGGCTCCCTACGAGCAGTACTTC. Its translation is CASSQWQAPYEQYF.

Concerning this clone itself: The same CDR3 also results from other DNA sequences found in this sample. This chain joins TRBV4-1 and TRBJ2-7; a possible D gene is TRBD1 (5 bases). Trimming removed 1 base at V and 0 bases at J, with 7 bases between. The germline CDR1 and CDR2 sequences are MGHRA and YSYEKL. The CDR3 sequence is 14 residues long. CDR3 amino acids: CASSQGQGSYEQYF. As DNA, the CDR3 is TGCGCCAGCAGCCAAGGGCAGGGCTCCTACGAGCAGTACTTC.

The chain couples TRBV7-8 to TRBJ1-1, with D tentatively TRBD1 (5 bases). Germline V CDR1 and CDR2: SGHVS, FQNEAQ. This CDR3 spans 12 amino acids. The germline V and J ends were trimmed by 5 bases and 8 bases, with 12 bases remaining between them. CDR3 in amino acids: CASSTGPREAFF. The CDR3 bases are TGTGCCAGCAGCACGGGACCGAGAGAAGCTTTCTTT.

This clone was detected only a few times. V usage is TRBV10-2 and J usage is TRBJ1-5, with 7 bases fitting TRBD1. Trimming removed 6 bases from V and 2 bases from J; junction bases left unmatched: 7. This CDR3 is built from 15 residues. The germline V gene has CDR1 WSHSY and CDR2 SAAADI. The CDR3: CASRDEGAGNQPQHF. The CDR3 DNA reads as TGCGCCAGCAGAGACGAGGGGGCAGGCAATCAGCCCCAGCATTTT.

The chain has TRBV27 and TRBJ1-2; 9 bases are a match to TRBD1. CDR1 is MNHEY, CDR2 SMNVEV, per germline (reference sequence). The CDR3 extends over 15 amino acids. Unmatched junction bases numbered 9, after V lost 6 bases and J lost 4 bases. The CDR3 sequence is CASSNPTGGRYGYTF. The CDR3 DNA is TGTGCCAGCAGCAACCCAACAGGGGGCCGCTATGGCTACACCTTC.

The CDR3 DNA follows: TGTGCCAGGACCCGGGACAGGGGTTACTATGGCTACACCTTC. This codes for CARTRDRGYYGYTF. The rearrangement uses TRBV24-1 and TRBJ1-2; 10 bases align to TRBD1. Germline V lookup: CDR1 KGHDR, CDR2 SFDVKD. Germline trimming cut 11 bases from V and 3 bases from J; bases unmatched to any gene: 8. This CDR3 has 14 residues.

This chain joins TRBV6-5 and TRBJ1-5; D is possibly TRBD1 (5 bases). V dropped 2 bases and J dropped 6 bases, with 11 bases sitting between them. The CDR3 sequence is 14 residues long. CDR1 and CDR2 (germline): MNHEY, SVGAGI. The CDR3 region has the DNA TGTGCCAGCAGTTACGTGGGGGTGGGTCAGCCCCAGCATTTT. This codes for CASSYVGVGQPQHF.